This TCR beta chain is drawn from a study of Graves' ophthalmopathy and Graves' hyperthyroidism. As diagnostic evidence, clinical symptoms, serum thyroxine, TRAb, thyroid ultrasound and orbital computed tomography were relied upon. Scientists amplified the TCR beta CDR3 regions from RNA transcripts. Second-round multiplex PCR followed a first-round RT-PCR using HTBI primers. TCRdb called the multiplex PCR reads again in MiXCR, with one record for every CDR3 protein. The data show about 220,000 distinct CDR3 sequences, roughly 21% seen once. This clonotype was recorded at least ten times. The CDR3 consists of 14 residues. Germline V gene lookup returns CDR1 SGHVS and CDR2 FQNEAQ. The V end lost 6 bases, the J end lost 4 bases, and 15 bases lay between the germline ends.

This chain connects TRBV7-8 to TRBJ1-1, with a weak D call TRBD1 (5 bases). The receptor's source is a woman aged 50 to 60 with Graves' ophthalmopathy. What was sequenced was peripheral blood. CDR3 coding DNA: TGTGCCAGCAGACTCAAAGAGGGGCCCACTGAAGCTTTCTTT. Translating it yields CASRLKEGPTEAFF.